The 29 T cell receptor beta chains below all came from one sample that was sequenced in a study of blood T cell repertoires in COVID-19. Generated by immunoSEQ multiplex PCR, the TCRdb table keeps only in-frame clones and is missing some. This sample has some 190,000 clones, with 84% found just once. Material for sequencing was PBMCs or T cells enriched from blood (not recorded which). The receptor source for this set is a woman in her 30s who had been exposed to COVID-19.

The J gene is TRBJ2-7, the V gene TRBV27; 7 bases align to TRBD1. Trimming cost V 5 bases and J 0 bases; bases outside gene matches: 13. In germline, CDR1 is MNHEY, CDR2 SMNVEV (reference sequence). The CDR3 extends over 17 amino acids. The CDR3 DNA follows: TGTGCCAGCAGTCCCCGAACCACAGGGGCTCCCTCCTACGAGCAGTACTTC. Translation: CASSPRTTGAPSYEQYF.

The chain uses TRBV7-9 and TRBJ1-2; D possibly corresponds to TRBD1 (5 bases). Germline CDR1 and CDR2: SEHNR and FQNEAQ (reference sequence). The CDR3 runs 12 residues. V was pared by 0 bases and J by 10 bases, with 9 bases between. Here the CDR3 reads CASSLAQGPYTF. The CDR3 region has the DNA TGTGCCAGCAGCTTAGCGCAGGGCCCCTACACCTTC.

This clone was detected only once. The chain recombines TRBV5-1 with TRBJ2-7; 7 positions agree with TRBD1. Germline V gene data show CDR1 as SGHRS and CDR2 as YFSETQ. Unmatched junction bases numbered 4, after V lost 0 bases and J lost 4 bases. The CDR3 extends over 14 amino acids. Written as DNA, the CDR3 is TGCGCCAGCAGCTTGGGGGGACAGCTTTACGAGCAGTACTTC. It translates to CASSLGGQLYEQYF. Full variable domain (remainder filled in from reference TRBV5-1 and TRBJ2-7): KAGVTQTPRYLIKTRGQQVTLSCSPISGHRSVSWYQQTPGQGLQFLFEYFSETQRNKGNFPGRFSGRQFSNSRSEMNVSTLELGDSALYLCASSLGGQLYEQYFGPGTRLTVT.

This clone has just a few counts. The V and J genes are TRBV30 and TRBJ1-1; 10 bases fit TRBD1. This CDR3 spans 17 amino acids. Germline CDR1 reads GTSNPN; CDR2 reads SVGIG (reference sequence). The trim removed 0 bases at V and 5 bases at J, leaving 12 bases unmatched. CDR3 bases: TGTGCCTGGAGTGTAATTCTTAGACAGGGGGCGAGAACTGAAGCTTTCTTT. It specifies CAWSVILRQGARTEAFF.

This chain links TRBV5-6 with TRBJ2-6, with a weak D call TRBD2 (6 bases). CDR1 is SGHDT, CDR2 YYEEEE, per germline. V dropped 4 bases and J dropped 0 bases, with 14 bases sitting between them. CDR3 length equals 17 residues. CDR3 bases: TGTGCCAGCAGCCCTTCGGGACTCATCTCTGGGGCCAACGTCCTGACTTTC. Translating gives CASSPSGLISGANVLTF. The entire variable domain, with the rest obtained from reference TRBV5-6 and TRBJ2-6, is as follows: DAGVTQSPTHLIKTRGQQVTLRCSPKSGHDTVSWYQQALGQGPQFIFQYYEEEERQRGNFPDRFSGHQFPNYSSELNVNALLLGDSALYLCASSPSGLISGANVLTFGAGSRLTVL.

The sample holds a few counts of this clone. The chain combines TRBV3-1 (or the pseudogene TRBV3-2) with TRBJ1-4; weak D call: TRBD1 (6 bases). Trimming shortened V by 2 bases and J by 6 bases, and 16 bases separated the two germline ends. Germline V gene lookup returns CDR1 LGHDT and CDR2 YNNKEL (reference sequence). This CDR3 comprises 16 residues. CDR3 sequence: CASSQWSRGNDEKLFF. The DNA of the CDR3 is TGTGCCAGCAGCCAATGGTCCAGGGGCAACGATGAAAAACTGTTTTTT.

This clone has only one observation. V is TRBV7-9 and J is TRBJ2-5; 9 bases are a match to TRBD2. CDR1 and CDR2 (germline): SEHNR, FQNEAQ (reference sequence). Unmatched junction bases numbered 15, after V lost 2 bases and J lost 5 bases. The CDR3 sequence is 18 residues long. The CDR3 DNA reads TGTGCCAGCAGCTTACTTTTCTCCGGCGGGGGGGCATGGGAGACCCAGTACTTC. This encodes CASSLLFSGGGAWETQYF. Looking up the rest from reference TRBV7-9 and TRBJ2-5 gives the full variable domain: DTGVSQNPRHKITKRGQNVTFRCDPISEHNRLYWYRQTLGQGPEFLTYFQNEAQLEKSRLLSDRFSAERPKGSFSTLEIQRTEQGDSAMYLCASSLLFSGGGAWETQYFGPGTRLLVL.

V gene TRBV19 combines with J gene TRBJ1-1, with D tentatively TRBD1 (5 bases). This CDR3 has 14 amino acids. V lost 7 bases, J lost 4 bases, and 16 bases lay in between. CDR1 and CDR2 (germline): LNHDA, SQIVND (reference sequence). The CDR3 loop is CASNSRQKGTEAFF. CDR3 nucleotides: TGTGCCAGTAACTCGAGACAGAAGGGCACTGAAGCTTTCTTT.

The chain carries TRBV5-1 and TRBJ2-7, with D possibly TRBD1 on 6 matching bases. Trimming took off 4 bases at V and 3 bases at J, with 8 bases between the two ends. The CDR3 runs to 12 residues. In germline, CDR1 is SGHRS, CDR2 YFSETQ. Written as DNA, the CDR3 is TGCGCCAGCAGCCAACAGGGCTACGAGCAGTACTTC. Its translation is CASSQQGYEQYF.

This clone has only one observation. The chain joins TRBV28 to TRBJ2-5; D is possibly TRBD1 (6 bases). Trimming took 5 bases from V and 4 from J, leaving 14 bases between them. This CDR3 region has 14 residues. Germline CDR1 reads MDHEN; CDR2 reads SYDVKM. The CDR3 DNA follows: TGTGCCAGCAGTAGAGGTGGGGGCGGAGAGACCCAGTACTTC. Encoded protein: CASSRGGGGETQYF.

DNA of the CDR3: TGTGCCAGCAGCTGGGGGACAGGGGGCTTTGGCTACACCTTC. It encodes CASSWGTGGFGYTF. V usage is TRBV5-4 and J usage is TRBJ1-2, with TRBD1 matching over 12 bases. The CDR3 spans 14 residues. J gave up 7 bases and V 3 bases, and 4 bases lay outside the gene matches. CDR1 SGHNT and CDR2 YYREEE come from the germline V gene (reference sequence).

This chain's CDR3 is CASSLPGTGNTIYF. The CDR3 DNA sequence: TGTGCCAGCAGCTTACCAGGGACTGGAAACACCATATATTTT. The V gene is TRBV13, the J gene TRBJ1-3, with D perhaps matching TRBD1 (5 bases). Germline CDR1 reads PRHDT; CDR2 reads FYEKMQ (reference sequence). The length of the CDR3 is 14 residues. V lost 2 bases to trimming and J lost 2 bases, with 7 bases between them.

This sequence joins TRBV5-8 and TRBJ1-4; D may be TRBD1 (5 bases). The germline V gene encodes CDR1 SGHTS and CDR2 YDEGEE. V was trimmed by 2 bases and J by 7 bases, leaving 18 bases between them. This CDR3 region has 16 residues. The CDR3 sequence is CASSFTTTTAPEKLFF. CDR3 bases: TGTGCCAGCAGCTTTACAACCACGACAGCACCTGAAAAACTGTTTTTT.

V is TRBV7-3 and J is TRBJ1-1, with 10 nucleotides matching TRBD1. Germline CDR1 reads SGHTA; CDR2 reads FQGTGA. The length of the CDR3 is 17 residues. The trim removed 2 bases at V and 2 bases at J, leaving 8 bases unmatched. The CDR3, as DNA: TGTGCCAGCAGCTTATATCCAGGGACAGGGGCCAACACTGAAGCTTTCTTT. Translation gives CASSLYPGTGANTEAFF.

The gene calls are TRBV6-1 and TRBJ2-2, with 7 bases that match TRBD2. Germline V gives CDR1 MNHNS, CDR2 SASEGT. The V gene end was trimmed by 3 bases and the J gene end by 3 bases; junction bases not matched to a gene: 4. This CDR3 has 15 residues. The CDR3 protein is CASSDLRGDTGELFF. Written as DNA, the CDR3 is TGTGCCAGCAGTGACCTACGGGGGGACACCGGGGAGCTGTTTTTT.

This rearrangement joins TRBV2 to TRBJ2-1, with a tentative D call TRBD1 (6 bases). The CDR3 loop spans 13 amino acids. Germline loops: CDR1 SNHLY, CDR2 FYNNEI. Between the trimmed V and J ends, which lost 11 bases and 5 bases, there was a span of 16 bases. CDR3 DNA: TGTGCCGGAAACAGGGAAGAGGACAATGAGCAGTTCTTC. Protein product: CAGNREEDNEQFF.

V and J are TRBV6-1 and TRBJ1-5; TRBD1 aligns across 7 bases. CDR1 MNHNS and CDR2 SASEGT come from the germline V gene. This CDR3 spans 14 amino acids. V was pared by 1 base and J by 5 bases, with 2 bases of the junction left unmatched. The CDR3 sequence is CASSEGDRYQPQHF. The CDR3 region has the DNA TGTGCCAGCAGTGAAGGGGACAGATATCAGCCCCAGCATTTT.

Only one count was recorded for this clone. This chain links TRBV19 with TRBJ2-3; D is ambiguous. Germline CDR1 reads LNHDA; CDR2 reads SQIVND (reference sequence). The CDR3 covers 12 residues. Trimming left V 4 bases short and J 5 bases short, with 7 bases between. In DNA, the CDR3 is TGTGCCAGTAGTACTTCGGGAGATACGCAGTATTTT. It codes for CASSTSGDTQYF.

This rearrangement joins TRBV7-9 to TRBJ2-6, with TRBD1 identical over 8 bases. Trimming took 7 bases from V and 4 from J; bases not matched to a gene: 21. Germline V CDR1 and CDR2: SEHNR, FQNEAQ (reference sequence). The CDR3 extends over 20 amino acids. The CDR3 reads CASTFSPGRGLFSGANVLTF. The CDR3 DNA is TGTGCCAGCACCTTTTCCCCGGGCAGGGGGCTCTTTAGCGGGGCCAACGTCCTGACTTTC.

The chain carries TRBV7-9 and TRBJ1-5, with 7 bases fitting TRBD1. The germline gives CDR1 SEHNR, CDR2 FQNEAQ (reference sequence). The J segment lost 0 bases and the V segment lost 1 base, leaving 6 bases of the junction unmatched. This CDR3 comprises 17 residues. The CDR3, as DNA: TGTGCCAGCAGCTTAGAAGGGACAGTTTATAGCAATCAGCCCCAGCATTTT. Protein sequence: CASSLEGTVYSNQPQHF.

The rearrangement uses TRBV10-1 and TRBJ2-7, with TRBD1 as a possible D gene (6 bases). The V end lost 4 bases, the J end lost 6 bases, and 13 bases lay between the germline ends. The V gene's germline CDR1 is WNHNN and CDR2 SYGVQD (reference sequence). The CDR3 sequence is 13 residues long. The CDR3 loop is CASSGPQGAEQYF. The DNA of the CDR3 is TGCGCCAGCAGTGGCCCACAGGGAGCCGAGCAGTACTTC.

J is TRBJ2-3 and V is TRBV14, with 8 nucleotides matching TRBD1. Trimming at V came to 1 base and at J to 1 base, leaving 7 bases not matched to a gene. The CDR3 totals 17 residues. Germline lookup yields CDR1 SGHDN and CDR2 FVKESK. CDR3 in DNA: TGTGCCAGCAGCCAAGGCCCGACAGGGGCACGCACAGATACGCAGTATTTT. It is translated as CASSQGPTGARTDTQYF.

The chain combines TRBV28 with TRBJ2-4; perhaps TRBD1 as D (5 bases). The V gene's germline CDR1 is MDHEN and CDR2 SYDVKM. The CDR3 has 15 residues. V was shortened by 5 bases and J by 10 bases, with 21 bases between the two germline ends. The CDR3 coding sequence is TGTGCCAGCAGTGATTTGCCCAGGGCTGTGGGTATTCAGTACTTC. This sequence encodes CASSDLPRAVGIQYF.

This sequence joins TRBV2 and TRBJ2-7; TRBD1 agrees at 8 bases. With V trimmed by 10 bases and J by 6 bases, 8 bases remained unmatched. Germline CDR1 is SNHLY and CDR2 is FYNNEI. This CDR3 has 12 amino acids. CDR3 nucleotides: TGTGCCACCGGACAGGGTGCTATCGAGCAGTACTTC. It specifies CATGQGAIEQYF. The variable domain in full, completed from reference TRBV2 and TRBJ2-7, reads EPEVTQTPSHQVTQMGQEVILRCVPISNHLYFYWYRQILGQKVEFLVSFYNNEISEKSEIFDDQFSVERPDGSNFTLKIRSTKLEDSAMYFCATGQGAIEQYFGPGTRLTVT.

J is TRBJ2-1 and V is TRBV2; 9 nucleotides agree with TRBD1. Germline V lookup: CDR1 SNHLY, CDR2 FYNNEI. V was clipped by 8 bases and J by 2 bases; unmatched bases: 7. This CDR3 has 15 residues. CDR3 protein: CASGATGGPYNEQFF. DNA for the CDR3: TGTGCCAGCGGGGCGACAGGGGGTCCCTACAATGAGCAGTTCTTC.

This chain links TRBV18 with TRBJ1-1, with D perhaps TRBD1 (6 bases). Germline CDR1 KGHSH, CDR2 LQKENI. The CDR3 loop spans 16 amino acids. V lost 4 bases and J lost 4, with 19 bases in between. The CDR3 spells CASSHPYRAWSTEAFF. DNA for the CDR3: TGTGCCAGCTCACATCCCTACAGGGCGTGGAGCACTGAAGCTTTCTTT.

The chain uses TRBV10-3 and TRBJ2-1, with 9 bases identical to TRBD2. This CDR3 is 17 amino acids long. V gave up 3 bases and J gave up 0 bases; unmatched junction bases: 6. Looked up from germline, CDR1 is ENHRY and CDR2 is SYGVKD. CDR3 loop: CAISDRSGGSSYNEQFF. CDR3 nucleotides: TGTGCCATCAGTGATCGAAGCGGGGGGAGCTCCTACAATGAGCAGTTCTTC.

The chain joins TRBV6-4 to TRBJ1-2; 7 bases agree with TRBD1. The CDR3 has 12 amino acids. The germline CDR1 and CDR2 sequences are MRHNA and SNTAGT. With V trimmed by 6 bases and J by 4 bases, 2 bases remained unmatched. This chain's CDR3 is CASSRQGYGYTF. The CDR3, as DNA: TGTGCCAGCAGCAGACAGGGCTATGGCTACACCTTC.

V is TRBV5-1 and J is TRBJ1-2; 9 nucleotides align to TRBD1. Germline CDR1 reads SGHRS; CDR2 reads YFSETQ. V gave up 0 bases and J gave up 8 bases; unmatched junction bases: 2. The CDR3 has 13 residues. CDR3 coding DNA: TGCGCCAGCAGCTTGGGGACAGGGGAGGGCTACACCTTC. The encoded protein is CASSLGTGEGYTF. Looking up the rest from reference TRBV5-1 and TRBJ1-2 gives the full variable domain: KAGVTQTPRYLIKTRGQQVTLSCSPISGHRSVSWYQQTPGQGLQFLFEYFSETQRNKGNFPGRFSGRQFSNSRSEMNVSTLELGDSALYLCASSLGTGEGYTFGSGTRLTVV.